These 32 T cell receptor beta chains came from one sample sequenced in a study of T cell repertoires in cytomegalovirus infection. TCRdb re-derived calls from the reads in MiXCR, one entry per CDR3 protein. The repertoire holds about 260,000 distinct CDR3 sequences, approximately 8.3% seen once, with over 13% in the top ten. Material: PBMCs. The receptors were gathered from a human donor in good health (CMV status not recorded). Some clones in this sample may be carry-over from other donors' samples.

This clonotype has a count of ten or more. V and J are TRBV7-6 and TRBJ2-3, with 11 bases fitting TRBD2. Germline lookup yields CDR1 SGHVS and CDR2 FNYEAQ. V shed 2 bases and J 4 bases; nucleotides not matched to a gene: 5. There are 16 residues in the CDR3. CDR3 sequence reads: CASSLPLAGAADTQYF. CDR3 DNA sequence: TGTGCCAGCAGCTTACCACTAGCGGGAGCGGCAGATACGCAGTATTTT.

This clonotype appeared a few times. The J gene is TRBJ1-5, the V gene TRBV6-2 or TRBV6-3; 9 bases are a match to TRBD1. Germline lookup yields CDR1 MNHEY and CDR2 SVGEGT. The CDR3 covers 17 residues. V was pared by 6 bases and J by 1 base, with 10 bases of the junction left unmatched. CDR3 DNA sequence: TGTGCCAGCAGAAATACCGGACAGGGGCAAAGCAATCAGCCCCAGCATTTT. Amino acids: CASRNTGQGQSNQPQHF.

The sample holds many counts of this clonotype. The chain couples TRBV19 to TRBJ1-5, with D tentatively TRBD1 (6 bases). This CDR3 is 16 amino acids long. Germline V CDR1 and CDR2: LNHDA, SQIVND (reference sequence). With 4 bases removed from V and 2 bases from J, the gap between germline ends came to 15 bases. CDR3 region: CASSTRRGGGNQPQHF. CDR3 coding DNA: TGTGCCAGTAGTACTCGTAGGGGGGGAGGCAATCAGCCCCAGCATTTT.

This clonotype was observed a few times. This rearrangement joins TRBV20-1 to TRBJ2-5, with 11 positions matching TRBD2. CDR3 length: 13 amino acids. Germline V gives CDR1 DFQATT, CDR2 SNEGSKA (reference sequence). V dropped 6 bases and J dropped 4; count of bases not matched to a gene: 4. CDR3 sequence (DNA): TGCAGTGCGGCCGGGACTAGCGGAGAGACCCAGTACTTC. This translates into CSAAGTSGETQYF.

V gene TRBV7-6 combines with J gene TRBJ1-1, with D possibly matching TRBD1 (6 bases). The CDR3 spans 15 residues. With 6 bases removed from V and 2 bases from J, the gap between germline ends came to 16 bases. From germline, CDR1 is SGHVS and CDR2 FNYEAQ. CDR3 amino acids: CASRQATGVNTEAFF. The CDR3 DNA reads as TGTGCCAGCAGGCAAGCGACAGGCGTAAACACTGAAGCTTTCTTT.

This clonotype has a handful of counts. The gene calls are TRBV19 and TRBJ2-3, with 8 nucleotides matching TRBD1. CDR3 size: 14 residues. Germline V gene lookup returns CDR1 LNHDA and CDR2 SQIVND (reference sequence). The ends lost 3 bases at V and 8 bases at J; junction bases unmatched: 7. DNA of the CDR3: TGTGCCAGTAGTATTGGGGACAGGAGCGGTACGCAGTATTTT. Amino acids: CASSIGDRSGTQYF.

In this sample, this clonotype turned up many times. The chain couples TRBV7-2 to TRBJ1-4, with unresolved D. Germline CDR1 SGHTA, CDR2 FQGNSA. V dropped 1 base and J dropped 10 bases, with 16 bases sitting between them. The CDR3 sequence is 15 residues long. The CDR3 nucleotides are TGTGCCAGCAGCTTAGGCCCCGCCGGGGAAGGAAAACTGTTTTTT. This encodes CASSLGPAGEGKLFF.

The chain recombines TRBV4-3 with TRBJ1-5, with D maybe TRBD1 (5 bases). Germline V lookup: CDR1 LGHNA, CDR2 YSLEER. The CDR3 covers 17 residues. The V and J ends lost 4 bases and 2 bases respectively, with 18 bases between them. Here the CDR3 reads CASSREGTSGGNQPQHF. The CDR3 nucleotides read TGCGCCAGCAGCCGGGAAGGGACTTCGGGCGGCAATCAGCCCCAGCATTTT.

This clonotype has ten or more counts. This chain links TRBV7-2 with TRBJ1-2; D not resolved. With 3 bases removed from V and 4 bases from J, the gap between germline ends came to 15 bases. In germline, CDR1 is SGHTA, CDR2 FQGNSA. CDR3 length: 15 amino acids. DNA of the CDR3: TGTGCCAGCAGCTTTCTCCCGTCTACACTCTATGGCTACACCTTC. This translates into CASSFLPSTLYGYTF.

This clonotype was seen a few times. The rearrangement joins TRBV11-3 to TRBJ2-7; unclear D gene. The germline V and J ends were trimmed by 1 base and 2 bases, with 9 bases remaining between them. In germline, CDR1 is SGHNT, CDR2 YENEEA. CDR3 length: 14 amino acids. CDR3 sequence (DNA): TGTGCCAGCAGCTTAGGGGCGGAGACCTACGAGCAGTACTTC. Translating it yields CASSLGAETYEQYF. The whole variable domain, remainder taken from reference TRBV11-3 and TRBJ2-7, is EAGVVQSPRYKIIEKKQPVAFWCNPISGHNTLYWYLQNLGQGPELLIRYENEEAVDDSQLPKDRFSAERLKGVDSTLKIQPAELGDSAVYLCASSLGAETYEQYFGPGTRLTVT.

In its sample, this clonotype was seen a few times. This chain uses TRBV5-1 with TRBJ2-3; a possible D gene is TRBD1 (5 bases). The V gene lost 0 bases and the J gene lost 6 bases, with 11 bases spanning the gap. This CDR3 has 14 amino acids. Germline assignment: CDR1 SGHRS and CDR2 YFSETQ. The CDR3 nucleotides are TGCGCCAGCAGCTTGGCCGCAAGGGGTGATACGCAGTATTTT. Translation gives CASSLAARGDTQYF.

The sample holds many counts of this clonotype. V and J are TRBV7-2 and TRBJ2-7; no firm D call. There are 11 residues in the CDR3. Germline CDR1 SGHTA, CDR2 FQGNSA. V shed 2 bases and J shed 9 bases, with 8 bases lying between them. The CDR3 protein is CASSLLEVQYF. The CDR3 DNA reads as TGTGCCAGCAGCTTACTTGAAGTGCAGTACTTC.

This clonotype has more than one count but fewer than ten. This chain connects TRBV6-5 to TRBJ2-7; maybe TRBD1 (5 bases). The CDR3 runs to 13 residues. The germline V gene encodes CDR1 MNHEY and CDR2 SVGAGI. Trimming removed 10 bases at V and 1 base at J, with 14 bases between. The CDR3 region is CAINRAGSYEQYF. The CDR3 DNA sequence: TGTGCCATCAATCGTGCAGGGTCCTACGAGCAGTACTTC.

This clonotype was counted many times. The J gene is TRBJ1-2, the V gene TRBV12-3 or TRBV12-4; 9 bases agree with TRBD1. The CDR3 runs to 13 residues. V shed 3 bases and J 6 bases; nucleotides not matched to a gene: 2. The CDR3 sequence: CASSFGQGNGYTF. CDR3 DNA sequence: TGTGCCAGCAGTTTCGGACAGGGGAATGGCTACACCTTC.

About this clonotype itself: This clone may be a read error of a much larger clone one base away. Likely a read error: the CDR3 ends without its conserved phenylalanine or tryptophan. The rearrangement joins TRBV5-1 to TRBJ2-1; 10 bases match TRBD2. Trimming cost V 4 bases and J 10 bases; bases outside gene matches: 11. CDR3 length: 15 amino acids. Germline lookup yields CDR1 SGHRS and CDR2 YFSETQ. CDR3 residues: CASSVAETSGREQFS. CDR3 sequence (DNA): TGCGCCAGCAGCGTTGCGGAGACTAGCGGGCGCGAGCAGTTCTCC.

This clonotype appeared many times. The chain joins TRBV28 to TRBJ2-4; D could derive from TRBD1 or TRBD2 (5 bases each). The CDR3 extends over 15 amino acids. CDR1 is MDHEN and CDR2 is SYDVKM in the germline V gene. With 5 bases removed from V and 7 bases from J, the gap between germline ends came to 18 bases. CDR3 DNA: TGTGCCAGCAGTCATACGGGGAAGGGGATGAACATTCAGTACTTC. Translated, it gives CASSHTGKGMNIQYF.

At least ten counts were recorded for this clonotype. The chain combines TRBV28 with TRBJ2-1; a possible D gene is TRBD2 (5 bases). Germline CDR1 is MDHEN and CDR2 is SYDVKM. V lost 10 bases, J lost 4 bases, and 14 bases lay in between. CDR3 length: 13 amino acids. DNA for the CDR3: TGTGCCACTAGAGGGTGGAGGTACAATGAGCAGTTCTTC. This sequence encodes CATRGWRYNEQFF.

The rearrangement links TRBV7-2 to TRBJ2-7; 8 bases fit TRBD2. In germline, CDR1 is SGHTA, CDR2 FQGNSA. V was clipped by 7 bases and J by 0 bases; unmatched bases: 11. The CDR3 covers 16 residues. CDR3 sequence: CASTTRKRESSYEQYF. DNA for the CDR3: TGTGCCAGCACCACCCGGAAGCGGGAGAGCTCCTACGAGCAGTACTTC.

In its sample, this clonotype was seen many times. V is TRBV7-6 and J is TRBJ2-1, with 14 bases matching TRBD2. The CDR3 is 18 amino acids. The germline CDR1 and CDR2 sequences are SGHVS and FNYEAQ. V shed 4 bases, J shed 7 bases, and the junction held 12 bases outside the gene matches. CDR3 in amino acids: CASSSTSGRALGGNEQFF. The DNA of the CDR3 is TGTGCCAGCAGCTCGACTAGCGGGAGGGCCCTGGGGGGGAATGAGCAGTTCTTC.

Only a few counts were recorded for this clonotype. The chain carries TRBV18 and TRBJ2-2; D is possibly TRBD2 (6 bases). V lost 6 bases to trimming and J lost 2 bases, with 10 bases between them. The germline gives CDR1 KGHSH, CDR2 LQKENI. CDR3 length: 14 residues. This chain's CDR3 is CASSRDSNTGELFF. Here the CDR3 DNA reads TGTGCCAGCTCGCGGGACTCCAACACCGGGGAGCTGTTTTTT.

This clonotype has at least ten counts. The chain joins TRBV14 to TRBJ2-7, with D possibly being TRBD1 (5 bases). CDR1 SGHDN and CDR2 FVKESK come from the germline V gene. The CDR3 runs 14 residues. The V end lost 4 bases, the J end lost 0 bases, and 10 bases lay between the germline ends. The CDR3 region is CASSRHRSSYEQYF. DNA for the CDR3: TGTGCCAGCAGCCGACACAGGTCCTCCTACGAGCAGTACTTC.

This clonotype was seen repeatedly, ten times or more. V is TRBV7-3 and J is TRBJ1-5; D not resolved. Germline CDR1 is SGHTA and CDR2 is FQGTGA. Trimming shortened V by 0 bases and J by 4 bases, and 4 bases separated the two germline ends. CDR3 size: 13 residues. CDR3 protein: CASSLTKNQPQHF. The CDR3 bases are TGTGCCAGCAGCTTAACTAAAAATCAGCCCCAGCATTTT.

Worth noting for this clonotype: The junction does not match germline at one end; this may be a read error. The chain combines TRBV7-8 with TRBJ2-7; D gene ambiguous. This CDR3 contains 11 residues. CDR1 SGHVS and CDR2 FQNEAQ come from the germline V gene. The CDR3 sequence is CASGRTHDQYF. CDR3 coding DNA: TGTGCCAGCGGACGTACTCACGATCAGTACTTC.

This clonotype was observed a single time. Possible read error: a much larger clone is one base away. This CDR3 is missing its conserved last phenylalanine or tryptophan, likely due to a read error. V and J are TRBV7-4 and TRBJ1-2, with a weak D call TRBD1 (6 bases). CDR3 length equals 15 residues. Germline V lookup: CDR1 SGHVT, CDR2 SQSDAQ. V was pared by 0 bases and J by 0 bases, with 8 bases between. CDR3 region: CASSLADRANYGYTL. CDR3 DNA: TGTGCCAGCAGCTTAGCGGACAGAGCTAACTATGGCTACACCCTC.

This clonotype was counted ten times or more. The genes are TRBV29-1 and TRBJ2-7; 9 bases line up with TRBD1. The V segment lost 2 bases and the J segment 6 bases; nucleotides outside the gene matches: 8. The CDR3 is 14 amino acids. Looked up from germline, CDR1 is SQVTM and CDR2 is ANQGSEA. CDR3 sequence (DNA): TGCAGCGTTGAACGGGGGACAGGGTTCTCCGAGCAGTACTTC. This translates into CSVERGTGFSEQYF.

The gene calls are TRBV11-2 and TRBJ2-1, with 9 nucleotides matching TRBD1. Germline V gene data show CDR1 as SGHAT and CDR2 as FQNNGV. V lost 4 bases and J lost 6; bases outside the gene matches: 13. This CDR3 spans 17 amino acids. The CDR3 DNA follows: TGTGCCAGCAGCTCTACCCCGGGACAGGGCTTTTTCAATGAGCAGTTCTTC. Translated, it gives CASSSTPGQGFFNEQFF.

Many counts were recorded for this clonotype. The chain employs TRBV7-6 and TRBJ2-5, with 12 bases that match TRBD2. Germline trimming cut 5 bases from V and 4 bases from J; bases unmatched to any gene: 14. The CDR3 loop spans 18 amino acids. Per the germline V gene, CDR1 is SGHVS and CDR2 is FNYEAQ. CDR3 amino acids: CASSPGRASGGAGETQYF. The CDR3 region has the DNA TGTGCCAGCAGCCCGGGGCGGGCTAGCGGGGGGGCAGGAGAGACCCAGTACTTC. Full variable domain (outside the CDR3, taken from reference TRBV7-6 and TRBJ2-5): GAGVSQSPRYKVTKRGQDVALRCDPISGHVSLYWYRQALGQGPEFLTYFNYEAQQDKSGLPNDRFSAERPEGSISTLTIQRTEQRDSAMYRCASSPGRASGGAGETQYFGPGTRLLVL.

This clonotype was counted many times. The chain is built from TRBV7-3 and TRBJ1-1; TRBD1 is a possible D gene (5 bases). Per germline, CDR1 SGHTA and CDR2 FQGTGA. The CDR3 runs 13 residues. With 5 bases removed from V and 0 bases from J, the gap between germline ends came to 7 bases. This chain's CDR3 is CASSMTVNTEAFF. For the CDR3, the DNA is TGTGCCAGCAGCATGACAGTGAACACTGAAGCTTTCTTT.

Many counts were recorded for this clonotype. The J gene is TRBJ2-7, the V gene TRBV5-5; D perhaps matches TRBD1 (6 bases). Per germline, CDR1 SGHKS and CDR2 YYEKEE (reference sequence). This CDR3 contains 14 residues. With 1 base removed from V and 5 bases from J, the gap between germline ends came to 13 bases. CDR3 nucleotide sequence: TGTGCCAGCAGCTTGAGGCAGGGGAACGACGAGCAGTACTTC. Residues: CASSLRQGNDEQYF. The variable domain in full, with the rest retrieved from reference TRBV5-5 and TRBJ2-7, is DAGVTQSPTHLIKTRGQQVTLRCSPISGHKSVSWYQQVLGQGPQFIFQYYEKEERGRGNFPDRFSARQFPNYSSELNVNALLLGDSALYLCASSLRQGNDEQYFGPGTRLTVT.

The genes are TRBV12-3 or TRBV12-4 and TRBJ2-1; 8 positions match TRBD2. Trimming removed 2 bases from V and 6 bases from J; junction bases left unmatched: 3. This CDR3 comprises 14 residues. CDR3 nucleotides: TGTGCCAGCAGTTTATGGGCGGGAGGCAATGAGCAGTTCTTC. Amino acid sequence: CASSLWAGGNEQFF.

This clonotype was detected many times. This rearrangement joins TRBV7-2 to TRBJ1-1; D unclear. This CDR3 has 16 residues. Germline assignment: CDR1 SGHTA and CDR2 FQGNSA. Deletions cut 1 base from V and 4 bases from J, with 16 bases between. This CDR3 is CASSLGEKVKGTEAFF. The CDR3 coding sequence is TGTGCCAGCAGCTTAGGGGAAAAGGTCAAAGGCACTGAAGCTTTCTTT.

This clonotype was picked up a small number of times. Here the CDR3 DNA reads TGCAGTGCTAGACCCACAGGGGGAGGAGGCAATCAGCCCCAGCATTTT. Its protein is CSARPTGGGGNQPQHF. This chain connects TRBV20-1 to TRBJ1-5; 8 nucleotides match TRBD1. Germline V gene sequence: CDR1 DFQATT, CDR2 SNEGSKA (reference sequence). Trimming cost V 2 bases and J 2 bases; bases outside gene matches: 8. CDR3 length: 16 residues.